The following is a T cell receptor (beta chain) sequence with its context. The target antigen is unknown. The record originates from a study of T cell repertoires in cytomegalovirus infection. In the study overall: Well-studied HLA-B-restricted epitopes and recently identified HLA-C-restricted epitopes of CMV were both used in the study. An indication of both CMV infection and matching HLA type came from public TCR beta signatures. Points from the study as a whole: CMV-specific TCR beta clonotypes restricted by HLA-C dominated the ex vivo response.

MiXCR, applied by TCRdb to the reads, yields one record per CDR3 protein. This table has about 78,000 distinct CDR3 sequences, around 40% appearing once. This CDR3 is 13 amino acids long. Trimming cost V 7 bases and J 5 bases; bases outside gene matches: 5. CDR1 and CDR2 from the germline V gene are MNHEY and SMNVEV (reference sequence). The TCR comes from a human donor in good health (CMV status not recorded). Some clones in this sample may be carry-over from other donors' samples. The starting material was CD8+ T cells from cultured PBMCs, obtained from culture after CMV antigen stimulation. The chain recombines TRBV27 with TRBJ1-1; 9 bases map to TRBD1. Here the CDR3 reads CASKTTGGTEAFF. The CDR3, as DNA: TGTGCCAGCAAGACGACAGGGGGGACTGAAGCTTTCTTT.